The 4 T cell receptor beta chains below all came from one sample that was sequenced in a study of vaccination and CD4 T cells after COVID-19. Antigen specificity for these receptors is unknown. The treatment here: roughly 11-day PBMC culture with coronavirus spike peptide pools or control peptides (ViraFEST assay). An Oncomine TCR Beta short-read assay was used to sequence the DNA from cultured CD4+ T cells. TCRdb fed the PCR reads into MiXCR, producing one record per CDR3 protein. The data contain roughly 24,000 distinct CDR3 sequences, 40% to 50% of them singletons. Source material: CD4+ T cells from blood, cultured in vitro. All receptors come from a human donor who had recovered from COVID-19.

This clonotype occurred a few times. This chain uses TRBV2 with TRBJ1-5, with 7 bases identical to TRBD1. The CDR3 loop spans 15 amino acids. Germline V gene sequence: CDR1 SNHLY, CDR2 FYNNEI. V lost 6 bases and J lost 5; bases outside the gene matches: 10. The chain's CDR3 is CASRGDRAPDQPQHF. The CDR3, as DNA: TGTGCCAGCAGGGGAGACAGGGCTCCCGATCAGCCCCAGCATTTT.

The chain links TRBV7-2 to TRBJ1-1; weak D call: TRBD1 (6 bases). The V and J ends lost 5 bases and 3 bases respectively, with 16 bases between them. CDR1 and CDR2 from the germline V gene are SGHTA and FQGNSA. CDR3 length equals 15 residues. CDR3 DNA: TGTGCCAGCAGCGGCAACAGGGCGGTTTACACTGAAGCTTTCTTT. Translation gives CASSGNRAVYTEAFF.

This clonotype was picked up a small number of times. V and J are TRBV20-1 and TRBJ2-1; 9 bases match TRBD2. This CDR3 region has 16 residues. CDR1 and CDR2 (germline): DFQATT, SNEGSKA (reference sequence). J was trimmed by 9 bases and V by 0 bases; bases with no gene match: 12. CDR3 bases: TGCAGTGCTAGAGAGGGCGGGAGGGCCCTCGGGGGTGAGCAGTTCTTC. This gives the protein CSAREGGRALGGEQFF.

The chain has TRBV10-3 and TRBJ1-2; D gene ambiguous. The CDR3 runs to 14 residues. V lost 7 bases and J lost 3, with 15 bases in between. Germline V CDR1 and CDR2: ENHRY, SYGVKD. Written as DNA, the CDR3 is TGTGCCATCAACCCGGACGGAACTCACTATGGCTACACCTTC. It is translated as CAINPDGTHYGYTF.